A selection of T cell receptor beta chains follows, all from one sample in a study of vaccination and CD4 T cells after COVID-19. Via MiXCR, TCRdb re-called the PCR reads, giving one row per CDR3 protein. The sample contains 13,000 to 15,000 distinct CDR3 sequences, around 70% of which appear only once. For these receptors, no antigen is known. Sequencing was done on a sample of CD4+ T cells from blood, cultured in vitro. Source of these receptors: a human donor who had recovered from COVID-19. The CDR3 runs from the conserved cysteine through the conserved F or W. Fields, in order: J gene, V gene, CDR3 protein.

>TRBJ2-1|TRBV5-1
CASGPGQYYNEQFF
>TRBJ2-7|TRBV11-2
CASSPRDGSYEQYF
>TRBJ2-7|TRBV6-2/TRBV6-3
CASSYLYEQYF
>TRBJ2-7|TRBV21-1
CASTLRMREVVGEQYF
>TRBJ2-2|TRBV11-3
CASSLGGSTGELFF
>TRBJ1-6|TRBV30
CAWRRGYNSPLHF
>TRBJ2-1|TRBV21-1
CASSDWAGRIYNEQFF
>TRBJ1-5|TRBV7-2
CASSTDRGQPQHF
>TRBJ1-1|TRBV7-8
CASSLMTRVSAEAFF
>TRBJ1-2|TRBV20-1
CSARPHKGPNYGYTF
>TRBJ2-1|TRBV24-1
CATSDPAGGPGGNEQFF
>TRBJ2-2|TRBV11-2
CASSSGASGRVNTGELFF
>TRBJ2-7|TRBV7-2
CASSLGQGPSYEQYF
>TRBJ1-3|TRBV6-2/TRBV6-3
CASSRSGGPGNTIYF
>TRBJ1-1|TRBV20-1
CSAAETGGSVKAFF
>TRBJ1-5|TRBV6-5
CASSYGRYSNQPQHF
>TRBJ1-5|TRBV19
CASSTSTGAKPQHF
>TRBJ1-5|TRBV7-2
CASSLDLKSSPESQPQHF
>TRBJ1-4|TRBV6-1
CASSKDRANEKLFF
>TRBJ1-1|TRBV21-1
CASSGWNTEAFF
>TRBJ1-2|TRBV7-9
CASSLDSVVGVGYGYTF
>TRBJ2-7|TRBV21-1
CASSKVVSGTFSEQYF
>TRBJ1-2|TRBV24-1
CATSDATEGGYTF
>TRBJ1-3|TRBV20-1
CSAENPQGRRNTIYF
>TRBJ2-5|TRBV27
CASRPMGGGETQYF
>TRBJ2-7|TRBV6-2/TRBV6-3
CASGGIQLNEQYF
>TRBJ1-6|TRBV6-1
CASSTTGAAPLHF
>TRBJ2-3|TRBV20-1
CSARTTTDTQYF
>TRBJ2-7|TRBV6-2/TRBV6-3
CASRTESWEQYF
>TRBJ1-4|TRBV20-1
CSAIRATNEKLFF
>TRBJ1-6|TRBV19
CASTNIPGAAYNSPLHF
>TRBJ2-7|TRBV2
CASSGGAYEQYF
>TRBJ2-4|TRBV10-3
CAISGETSGSGIQYF
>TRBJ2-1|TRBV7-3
CASSLVDSEQFF
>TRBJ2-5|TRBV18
CASARQGGETQYF
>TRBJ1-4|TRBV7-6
CASSSERTAVRGKLFF
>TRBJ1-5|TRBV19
CASKLWGQDAYQPQHF
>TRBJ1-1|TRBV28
CASTSGANTEAFF
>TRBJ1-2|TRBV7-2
CASSLAIEWGGYTF
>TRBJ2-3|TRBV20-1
CSALRSSGSDTQYF
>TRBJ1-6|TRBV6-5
CASSYDTPGGSPLHF
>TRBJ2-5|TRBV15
CATSPRGGWQETQYF
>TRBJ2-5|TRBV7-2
CASAPEGGRAKETQYF